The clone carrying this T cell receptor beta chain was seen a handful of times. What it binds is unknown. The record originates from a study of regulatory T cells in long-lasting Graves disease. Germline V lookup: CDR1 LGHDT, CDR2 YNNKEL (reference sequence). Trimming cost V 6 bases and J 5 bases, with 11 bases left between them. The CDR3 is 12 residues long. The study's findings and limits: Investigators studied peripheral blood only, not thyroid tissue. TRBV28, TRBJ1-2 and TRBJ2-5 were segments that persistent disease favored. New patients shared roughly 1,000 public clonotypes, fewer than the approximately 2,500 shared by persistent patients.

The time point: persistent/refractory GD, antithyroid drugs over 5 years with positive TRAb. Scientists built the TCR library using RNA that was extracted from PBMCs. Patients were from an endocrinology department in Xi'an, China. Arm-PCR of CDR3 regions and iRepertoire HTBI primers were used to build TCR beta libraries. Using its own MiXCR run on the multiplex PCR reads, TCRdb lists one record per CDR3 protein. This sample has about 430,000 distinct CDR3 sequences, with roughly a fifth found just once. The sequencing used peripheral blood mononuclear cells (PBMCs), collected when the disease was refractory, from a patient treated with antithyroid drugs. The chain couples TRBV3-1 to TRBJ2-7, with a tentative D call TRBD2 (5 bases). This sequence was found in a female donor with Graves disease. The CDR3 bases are TGTGCCAGCAGTCCCCCCGGGGACGAGCAGTACTTC. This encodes CASSPPGDEQYF.